The rows below give T cell receptor beta chains drawn from one sample of a study of cytomegalovirus exposure and HLA in healthy donors. The assay was immunoSEQ multiplex PCR, and TCRdb's table has in-frame clones only and misses some. The data show about 63,000 clones, with approximately 88% seen just once and over 1% held by the top ten. The sequencing sample was made of PBMCs. All receptors come from a young woman in good health and CMV-seronegative. The CDR3 runs from the conserved cysteine through the conserved F or W. The order of the fields is V gene, J gene, clone size, D gene, CDR3 DNA, CDR3 protein. D genes are given only for firm matches. Rows may omit the clone size; those that give it use once, few, many or a size class.

V gene: TRBV14
J gene: TRBJ2-2
clone size: NA
D gene: TRBD2
CDR3 DNA: TGTGCCAGCAGCCGCCGACTAGCGGGGGGGCCTTCGAACACCGGGGAGCTGTTTTTT
CDR3 protein: CASSRRLAGGPSNTGELFF

V gene: TRBV15
J gene: TRBJ1-5
clone size: NA
D gene: NA
CDR3 DNA: TGTGCCACCAGCAGAGACCAGGGTCAAGGTCAGCCCCAGCATTTT
CDR3 protein: CATSRDQGQGQPQHF

V gene: TRBV7-6
J gene: TRBJ2-3
clone size: NA
D gene: TRBD1
CDR3 DNA: TGTGCCAGCAGCTCGCTCAATATTGACAGGGCCGGAGATACGCAGTATTTT
CDR3 protein: CASSSLNIDRAGDTQYF

V gene: TRBV6-5
J gene: TRBJ2-1
clone size: NA
D gene: NA
CDR3 DNA: TGTGCCAGCAGTTACTCGATTCAGGGCGCCTGGGAGCAGTTCTTC
CDR3 protein: CASSYSIQGAWEQFF

V gene: TRBV19
J gene: TRBJ1-1
clone size: NA
D gene: NA
CDR3 DNA: TGTGCCAGTAGTATCCTCGGCACTGAAGCTTTCTTT
CDR3 protein: CASSILGTEAFF

V gene: TRBV6-5
J gene: TRBJ1-1
clone size: NA
D gene: NA
CDR3 DNA: TGTGCCAGCAGCAGAGAGTTTCAGGGAACTGAAGCTTTCTTT
CDR3 protein: CASSREFQGTEAFF

V gene: TRBV19
J gene: TRBJ2-1
clone size: NA
D gene: TRBD2
CDR3 DNA: TGTGCCAGTAGTATATTTGTCGGGACTAGCTCCTACAATGAGCAGTTCTTC
CDR3 protein: CASSIFVGTSSYNEQFF

V gene: TRBV28
J gene: TRBJ2-5
clone size: NA
D gene: NA
CDR3 DNA: TGTGCCAGCATGCAGCGGCAAGAGACCCAGTACTTC
CDR3 protein: CASMQRQETQYF

V gene: TRBV29-1
J gene: TRBJ2-5
clone size: NA
D gene: TRBD1
CDR3 DNA: TGCAGCGTTCAGGGACAGGAAGAGACCCAGTACTTC
CDR3 protein: CSVQGQEETQYF

V gene: TRBV11-2
J gene: TRBJ2-7
clone size: NA
D gene: TRBD2
CDR3 DNA: TGTGCCAGCAGCTTAGATTGGTGGGGGGGGGAGCAGTACTTC
CDR3 protein: CASSLDWWGGEQYF

V gene: TRBV29-1
J gene: TRBJ1-2
clone size: NA
D gene: TRBD1
CDR3 DNA: TGCAGCGCCCACCGACAGGGGAGCGGCGGCTACACCTTC
CDR3 protein: CSAHRQGSGGYTF

V gene: TRBV7-2
J gene: TRBJ1-2
clone size: NA
D gene: TRBD1
CDR3 DNA: TGTGCCAGCAGCTTGCCGGAGAGGGGGCAGGGAAACTATGGCTACACCTTC
CDR3 protein: CASSLPERGQGNYGYTF

V gene: TRBV5-6
J gene: TRBJ2-4
clone size: NA
D gene: TRBD2
CDR3 DNA: TGTGCCAGCAGCTTGGTGGCTAGCGGGGGGTATCAAAACATTCAGTACTTC
CDR3 protein: CASSLVASGGYQNIQYF

V gene: TRBV27
J gene: TRBJ2-1
clone size: NA
D gene: TRBD1
CDR3 DNA: TGTGCCAGCAGTTTAAGACAGGGGGCCGATGAGCAGTTCTTC
CDR3 protein: CASSLRQGADEQFF

V gene: TRBV28
J gene: TRBJ2-3
clone size: few
D gene: NA
CDR3 DNA: NA
CDR3 protein: CASSFLESTDTQYF

V gene: TRBV9
J gene: TRBJ1-1
clone size: NA
D gene: NA
CDR3 DNA: TGTGCCAGCAGCGCACAGACCCGGAACACTGAAGCTTTCTTT
CDR3 protein: CASSAQTRNTEAFF

V gene: TRBV19
J gene: TRBJ1-1
clone size: NA
D gene: NA
CDR3 DNA: TGTGCCAGTAGTATAGACCAGGAGAACACTGAAGCTTTCTTT
CDR3 protein: CASSIDQENTEAFF

V gene: TRBV28
J gene: TRBJ2-2
clone size: NA
D gene: TRBD2
CDR3 DNA: TGTGCCAGCAGTTTGGGGGGACTAGCGGGCAGCACCGGGGAGCTGTTTTTT
CDR3 protein: CASSLGGLAGSTGELFF

V gene: TRBV7-2
J gene: TRBJ2-7
clone size: NA
D gene: NA
CDR3 DNA: TGTGCCAGCAGCTTACTCCACGAGCAGTACTTC
CDR3 protein: CASSLLHEQYF

V gene: TRBV27
J gene: TRBJ1-6
clone size: NA
D gene: NA
CDR3 DNA: TGTGCCAGCAGGGAGGGACTCACTAATTCACCCCTCCACTTT
CDR3 protein: CASREGLTNSPLHF

V gene: TRBV25-1
J gene: TRBJ2-7
clone size: NA
D gene: TRBD1
CDR3 DNA: TGTGCCAGCAGTGAATTACGGCAGGGGGCCTACGAGCAGTACTTC
CDR3 protein: CASSELRQGAYEQYF

V gene: TRBV29-1
J gene: TRBJ2-7
clone size: NA
D gene: TRBD2
CDR3 DNA: TGCAGCGTTGAACCTCGCAAAGGACTAGCGGGGACCTACGAGCAGTACTTC
CDR3 protein: CSVEPRKGLAGTYEQYF

V gene: TRBV9
J gene: TRBJ2-7
clone size: few
D gene: NA
CDR3 DNA: TGTGCCAGCAGCGTAGGAGGGAGCTCCTACGAGCAGTACTTC
CDR3 protein: CASSVGGSSYEQYF

V gene: TRBV30
J gene: TRBJ1-1
clone size: few
D gene: TRBD1
CDR3 DNA: TGTGCCTGGGACAGGGGGACGAACACTGAAGCTTTCTTT
CDR3 protein: CAWDRGTNTEAFF

V gene: TRBV9
J gene: TRBJ2-7
clone size: once
D gene: TRBD1
CDR3 DNA: TGTGCCAGCAGCGTAGCTAGGGACAGGGCCCCCTACGAGCAGTACTTC
CDR3 protein: CASSVARDRAPYEQYF

V gene: TRBV7-2
J gene: TRBJ2-5
clone size: few
D gene: TRBD2
CDR3 DNA: TGTGCCAGCAGCTTAGCGGGACTAGCGCAAGAGACCCAGTACTTC
CDR3 protein: CASSLAGLAQETQYF

V gene: TRBV6-6
J gene: TRBJ2-7
clone size: NA
D gene: NA
CDR3 DNA: TGTGCCAGCAGTCCCGGTACTACGGACGGGGACTACGAGCAGTACTTC
CDR3 protein: CASSPGTTDGDYEQYF

V gene: TRBV7-2
J gene: TRBJ2-7
clone size: NA
D gene: NA
CDR3 DNA: TGTGCCAGCAGCTTAGTGGGGCTAGATAGCTCCTACGAGCAGTACTTC
CDR3 protein: CASSLVGLDSSYEQYF

V gene: TRBV29-1
J gene: TRBJ1-1
clone size: NA
D gene: NA
CDR3 DNA: TGCAGCGTTGACAGGGCGAGTGGCACTGAAGCTTTCTTT
CDR3 protein: CSVDRASGTEAFF

V gene: TRBV6-1
J gene: TRBJ2-3
clone size: NA
D gene: TRBD2
CDR3 DNA: TGTGCCAGCAGACTACTAGCGGGGGGGATCGATACGCAGTATTTT
CDR3 protein: CASRLLAGGIDTQYF

V gene: TRBV10-3
J gene: TRBJ2-4
clone size: NA
D gene: TRBD1
CDR3 DNA: TGTGCCATCAGTGAAAACAAAGGGACAGGGCTAGCCAAAAACATTCAGTACTTC
CDR3 protein: CAISENKGTGLAKNIQYF

V gene: TRBV19
J gene: TRBJ1-5
clone size: NA
D gene: NA
CDR3 DNA: TGTGCCAGTAGTTGGACAGACGGCAAGCCCCAGCATTTT
CDR3 protein: CASSWTDGKPQHF

V gene: TRBV7-6
J gene: TRBJ2-5
clone size: NA
D gene: TRBD2
CDR3 DNA: TGTGCCAGCAAGAGAGGTAGCGGGAGAATAGAGACCCAGTACTTC
CDR3 protein: CASKRGSGRIETQYF

V gene: TRBV11-2
J gene: TRBJ1-5
clone size: NA
D gene: NA
CDR3 DNA: TGTGCCAGCAGCTTATCAGGCATCAGCAATCAGCCCCAGCATTTT
CDR3 protein: CASSLSGISNQPQHF

V gene: TRBV7-2
J gene: TRBJ1-2
clone size: NA
D gene: TRBD1
CDR3 DNA: TGTGCCAGCTACGGACAGGGGGAGAGCTACACCTTC
CDR3 protein: CASYGQGESYTF

V gene: TRBV7-2
J gene: TRBJ2-1
clone size: NA
D gene: NA
CDR3 DNA: TGTGCCAGCAGCCTCCGGACTACCCGGAATGAGCAGTTCTTC
CDR3 protein: CASSLRTTRNEQFF

V gene: TRBV18
J gene: TRBJ1-1
clone size: NA
D gene: NA
CDR3 DNA: TGTGCCAGCTCACTGACAGAGATGAACACTGAAGCTTTCTTT
CDR3 protein: CASSLTEMNTEAFF

V gene: TRBV7-6
J gene: TRBJ2-1
clone size: NA
D gene: TRBD2
CDR3 DNA: TGTGCCAGCAGCTTGAGACTAGCGGGAGTCGGTGAGCAGTTCTTC
CDR3 protein: CASSLRLAGVGEQFF

V gene: TRBV10-3
J gene: TRBJ2-2
clone size: NA
D gene: TRBD1
CDR3 DNA: TGTGCCATCAGTGGGACAGGGGTTAACACCGGGGAGCTGTTTTTT
CDR3 protein: CAISGTGVNTGELFF

V gene: TRBV27
J gene: TRBJ2-7
clone size: once
D gene: NA
CDR3 DNA: TGTGCCAGCAGTTTCGGTGGGCCTGGAGGAAACGAGCAGTACTTC
CDR3 protein: CASSFGGPGGNEQYF

V gene: TRBV6-5
J gene: TRBJ1-4
clone size: NA
D gene: NA
CDR3 DNA: TGTGCCAGCTGTTTGTCGGGAGTTGAAAAACTGTTTTTT
CDR3 protein: CASCLSGVEKLFF

V gene: TRBV7-9
J gene: TRBJ1-1
clone size: NA
D gene: TRBD1
CDR3 DNA: TGTGCCAGCAGCAACCAGGACAGGGACACTGAAGCTTTCTTT
CDR3 protein: CASSNQDRDTEAFF

V gene: TRBV30
J gene: TRBJ2-7
clone size: NA
D gene: TRBD1
CDR3 DNA: TGTGCCTCCGGACAGGCGGCCTACGAGCAGTACTTC
CDR3 protein: CASGQAAYEQYF

V gene: TRBV28
J gene: TRBJ2-5
clone size: NA
D gene: TRBD2
CDR3 DNA: TGTGCCAGCCTCCCTACACGGGGGGGCGGGACACCGGAGACCCAGTACTTC
CDR3 protein: CASLPTRGGGTPETQYF

V gene: TRBV4-2
J gene: TRBJ2-7
clone size: few
D gene: TRBD2
CDR3 DNA: TGTGCCAGCAAATTCGGGGGAGGGGACTCCTACGAGCAGTACTTC
CDR3 protein: CASKFGGGDSYEQYF

V gene: TRBV28
J gene: TRBJ1-5
clone size: NA
D gene: NA
CDR3 DNA: TGTGCCAGCAGTCCGAGACCGGGGGGCAATCAGCCCCAGCATTTT
CDR3 protein: CASSPRPGGNQPQHF

V gene: TRBV21-1
J gene: TRBJ2-3
clone size: NA
D gene: NA
CDR3 DNA: TGTGCCAGCAGCAGCTCGAGACTAGCGGGAGGTCGAGGCACAGATACGCAGTATTTT
CDR3 protein: CASSSSRLAGGRGTDTQYF

V gene: TRBV15
J gene: TRBJ2-7
clone size: once
D gene: NA
CDR3 DNA: TGTGCCACCAGCAGAGAACCAGGGGCAGGCTACGAGCAGTACTTC
CDR3 protein: CATSREPGAGYEQYF

V gene: TRBV30
J gene: TRBJ2-5
clone size: NA
D gene: NA
CDR3 DNA: TGTGCCTGGAGTGTCCGGGGGTGGTACCAAGAGACCCAGTACTTC
CDR3 protein: CAWSVRGWYQETQYF

V gene: TRBV9
J gene: TRBJ2-2
clone size: NA
D gene: TRBD2
CDR3 DNA: TGTGCCAGCAGCGTAGACGGGGGGGCACGAACCGGGGAGCTGTTTTTT
CDR3 protein: CASSVDGGARTGELFF

V gene: TRBV4-2
J gene: TRBJ2-7
clone size: NA
D gene: NA
CDR3 DNA: TGTGCCAGCAGCCCACAGGGAGCCCCCTACGAGCAGTACTTC
CDR3 protein: CASSPQGAPYEQYF

V gene: TRBV7-7
J gene: TRBJ2-5
clone size: NA
D gene: NA
CDR3 DNA: TGTGCCAGCAGCTCTACAGGGCTAGGAGAGACCCAGTACTTC
CDR3 protein: CASSSTGLGETQYF

V gene: TRBV11-2
J gene: TRBJ2-5
clone size: NA
D gene: TRBD2
CDR3 DNA: TGTGCCAGCAGCTCGGGGGGTTGGGGAGAGACCCAGTACTTC
CDR3 protein: CASSSGGWGETQYF

V gene: TRBV19
J gene: TRBJ1-1
clone size: NA
D gene: NA
CDR3 DNA: TGTGCCAGTAGTATTCTAAGTCAGGCGAACACTGAAGCTTTCTTT
CDR3 protein: CASSILSQANTEAFF

V gene: TRBV5-1
J gene: TRBJ2-7
clone size: once
D gene: NA
CDR3 DNA: TGCGCCAGCAGCTTGTATAGGGGCGCGGACGAGCAGTACTTC
CDR3 protein: CASSLYRGADEQYF